This T cell receptor beta chain is drawn from a study of T-cell memory formation after mild COVID-19. Study conclusions and caveats: Some SARS-CoV-2-responding clones were already detected in memory before infection. CD4+ contracting clones were found mainly in CM and EM, and CD8+ ones in EMRA.

Libraries for TCRalpha and TCRbeta carried sample barcodes and unique molecular identifiers via 5'RACE. TCRdb recomputed calls from the 5' RACE reads with MiXCR, one row per CDR3 protein. The sample yields fewer than 150,000 distinct CDR3 sequences, about 14% seen once. Comments on this clonotype: Its antigen is still unknown.

The V end lost 3 bases, the J end lost 11 bases, and 17 bases lay between the germline ends. CDR1 is SGDLS and CDR2 is YYNGEE in the germline V gene. This CDR3 is 13 amino acids long. The receptor was derived from an adult woman who had mild COVID-19 (a few samples of this study predate the infection). Cell type and time point are not known. The V and J genes are TRBV9 and TRBJ1-1; D uncertain. Sequenced sample: PBMCs or a T cell subset sorted from them (not recorded which). CDR3 DNA: TGTGCCAGCAGCGATGAGCTGGATATGGAGGCTTTCTTT. Translation gives CASSDELDMEAFF.